These T cell receptor beta chains were read from a single sample in a study of regulatory T cells in long-lasting Graves disease. TCRdb itself ran the multiplex PCR reads through MiXCR, one entry per CDR3 protein. The repertoire includes under 500,000 distinct CDR3 sequences, about a fifth of them detected once, and less than 25% sits in the top ten. The material was peripheral blood mononuclear cells (PBMCs), obtained when the disease was refractory, from a patient treated with antithyroid drugs. Receptors were obtained from a female donor with Graves disease. Both conserved end residues are part of each CDR3. Fields, in order: V gene, clone size, J gene, D gene, CDR3 DNA, CDR3 protein. A D gene is named only where the DNA matches it firmly. Size is stated for part of the rows, as once, few or many counts, or as a class when the clone is expanded.

TRBV5-1,-,TRBJ2-2,-,TGCGCCAGCACGACAGGGAACACCGGGGAGCTGTTTTTT,CASTTGNTGELFF
TRBV12-3/TRBV12-4,many,TRBJ2-7,TRBD2,TGTGCCAGCAGTTGGGAACCGGGACTAGCAGGCCACGAGCAGTACTTC,CASSWEPGLAGHEQYF
TRBV7-2,many,TRBJ1-1,-,TGTGCCAGCAGCTTAGCAAGGTACACAGGGAGGACTGAAGCTTTCTTT,CASSLARYTGRTEAFF
TRBV3-1,few,TRBJ1-1,-,TGTGCCAGCAGCCAGGATTTTAACACTGAAGCTTTCTTT,CASSQDFNTEAFF
TRBV6-1,many,TRBJ2-5,TRBD1,TGTGCCAGCAGAACCACGACCGGGACAGCCAAAAAAGAGACCCAGTACTTC,CASRTTTGTAKKETQYF
TRBV7-8,-,TRBJ2-1,TRBD2,TGTGCCAGCAGCTTAGCCCGCGGCCGGGGGGATGAGCAGTTCTTC,CASSLARGRGDEQFF
TRBV2,many,TRBJ1-2,TRBD1,TGTGCCAGCAGACCCCTCCCCGGGACAGGGTCGTATGGCTACACCTTC,CASRPLPGTGSYGYTF
TRBV12-3/TRBV12-4,-,TRBJ1-1,TRBD1,TGTGCCAGCAGTTTATGGGGACAGGGGACGAACACTGAAGCTTTCTTT,CASSLWGQGTNTEAFF
TRBV7-2,few,TRBJ1-5,-,TGTGCCAGCAGTTCCCCGATGTCACCCCAGCATTTT,CASSSPMSPQHF
TRBV2,-,TRBJ1-2,TRBD1,TGTGCCATACCGCCCTCGACAGGGACAGGGATCGTGTTAGGTGGCTACACCTTC,CAIPPSTGTGIVLGGYTF
TRBV20-1,many,TRBJ2-5,-,TGCAGTGCTAGGGCCTCGACAGTTGGAGAGACCCAGTACTTC,CSARASTVGETQYF
TRBV7-2,many,TRBJ2-7,TRBD1,TGTGCCAGCAGCTTAACCCGGGACAGGTCCTACGAGCAGTACTTC,CASSLTRDRSYEQYF
TRBV7-6,few,TRBJ2-5,-,TGTGCCAGCAGCTTAGGAAGCCTGGGCTATGACTTC,CASSLGSLGYDF
TRBV20-1,few,TRBJ1-1,-,TGCAGTGCTAGACCCCACGGAACCAGCACTGAAGCTTTCTTT,CSARPHGTSTEAFF